The 15 T cell receptor beta chains below were found in one sample sequenced in a study of blood T cells in healthy people across ages. The second PCR ran about 6 to 12 cycles with a sample-barcoded 5' primer and J-beta primers. TCRdb reprocessed the 5' RACE reads with MiXCR, giving one entry per CDR3 protein. Here the sample spans around 1,900,000 distinct CDR3 sequences, about two fifths being singletons. The sequenced sample was blood. Receptors originate from a human donor in good health.

V and J are TRBV4-1 and TRBJ2-2, with D possibly matching TRBD2 (5 bases). CDR3 length: 16 residues. Germline CDR1 and CDR2: MGHRA and YSYEKL. Trimming stripped 2 bases from V and 7 bases from J, with 17 bases between. CDR3 region: CASSQWISDGGGELFF. The CDR3 coding sequence is TGCGCCAGCAGCCAATGGATTAGCGACGGCGGCGGGGAGCTGTTTTTT.

The chain is built from TRBV7-8 and TRBJ1-2; 7 bases align to TRBD1. V was pared by 1 base and J by 2 bases, with 4 bases of the junction left unmatched. The CDR3 runs 15 residues. CDR1 and CDR2 from the germline V gene are SGHVS and FQNEAQ. Written as DNA, the CDR3 is TGTGCCAGCAGCTTAGTGGGACAGCGAAACTATGGCTACACCTTC. This encodes CASSLVGQRNYGYTF.

This clonotype showed up just a few times. The CDR3 spells CASSLGEGGETQYF. DNA for the CDR3: TGTGCCAGCAGCTTAGGAGAAGGAGGAGAGACCCAGTACTTC. This chain links TRBV7-9 with TRBJ2-5; tentatively, D is TRBD2 (5 bases). Germline V gene lookup returns CDR1 SEHNR and CDR2 FQNEAQ (reference sequence). Trimming took off 1 base at V and 4 bases at J, with 10 bases between the two ends. CDR3 length: 14 residues.

In its sample, this clonotype was seen a few times. This chain uses TRBV29-1 with TRBJ2-3; D is unresolved. The CDR3 length is 13 residues. The V end was cut by 4 bases, the J end by 0 bases, with 8 bases between. Germline CDR1 reads SQVTM; CDR2 reads ANQGSEA. CDR3 region: CSVVYISTDTQYF. In DNA form, the CDR3 reads TGCAGCGTTGTCTATATTAGCACAGATACGCAGTATTTT.

There are a few counts of this clonotype. The chain links TRBV28 to TRBJ2-7; 10 nucleotides agree with TRBD2. The germline V gene has CDR1 MDHEN and CDR2 SYDVKM. The J segment lost 5 bases and the V segment lost 5 bases, leaving 9 bases of the junction unmatched. The CDR3 extends over 15 amino acids. Written as DNA, the CDR3 is TGTGCCAGCAGTCATCGGGGACTAGCGTATAACGAGCAGTACTTC. It is translated as CASSHRGLAYNEQYF.

The gene calls are TRBV5-1 and TRBJ2-5; D remains ambiguous. Germline CDR1 and CDR2: SGHRS and YFSETQ. With 1 base removed from V and 2 bases from J, the gap between germline ends came to 15 bases. The CDR3 is 16 residues long. DNA of the CDR3: TGCGCCAGCAGCTTGCAACCTGTTGCAGCACAAGAGACCCAGTACTTC. Its protein is CASSLQPVAAQETQYF.

The chain combines TRBV6-2 or TRBV6-3 with TRBJ2-1; D remains ambiguous. The CDR3 sequence is 13 residues long. Between the trimmed V and J ends, which lost 6 bases and 0 bases, there was a span of 6 bases. CDR1 is MNHEY, CDR2 SVGEGT, per germline. Here the CDR3 DNA reads TGTGCCAGCAGGATGGTCTCCTACAATGAGCAGTTCTTC. It yields the protein CASRMVSYNEQFF.

J is TRBJ1-2 and V is TRBV6-6; the D is unclear. There are 13 residues in the CDR3. The V end was cut by 5 bases, the J end by 8 bases, with 15 bases between. Germline V gene data show CDR1 as MNHNY and CDR2 as SVGAGI (reference sequence). CDR3 region: CASSTDRSGGYTF. The CDR3 DNA is TGTGCCAGCAGTACGGACCGCAGTGGAGGCTACACCTTC.

The chain uses TRBV2 and TRBJ1-2; D is possibly TRBD1 (6 bases). The CDR3 totals 14 residues. Trimming shortened V by 4 bases and J by 3 bases, and 12 bases separated the two germline ends. Per the germline V gene, CDR1 is SNHLY and CDR2 is FYNNEI. CDR3 in DNA: TGTGCCAGCAGTGTCACAGGGTACTACTATGGCTACACCTTC. This gives the protein CASSVTGYYYGYTF.

The CDR3 region is CSARVRGGRTNEQFF. CDR3 sequence (DNA): TGCAGTGCTAGAGTGCGGGGGGGCAGAACCAATGAGCAGTTCTTC. The chain employs TRBV20-1 and TRBJ2-1; 9 nucleotides align to TRBD2. With 1 base clipped from V and 6 bases from J, the junction kept 7 bases outside the gene matches. The CDR3 spans 15 residues. CDR1 is DFQATT, CDR2 SNEGSKA, per germline (reference sequence).

The chain is built from TRBV28 and TRBJ2-4; D possibly corresponds to TRBD2 (7 bases). This CDR3 has 15 amino acids. V shed 10 bases and J shed 14 bases, with 30 bases lying between them. Germline V gives CDR1 MDHEN, CDR2 SYDVKM. Here the CDR3 DNA reads TGTGCCACCCAACAGGGAGGGGGGGTCAGTACGGAGGAGTACTTC. Translating it yields CATQQGGGVSTEEYF.

Concerning this clonotype: A much larger clonotype is one base distant, so this may be a read error. This chain uses TRBV3-1 with TRBJ2-1; 13 bases are a match to TRBD2. Trimming removed 6 bases from V and 7 bases from J; junction bases left unmatched: 6. Germline V gene data show CDR1 as LGHDT and CDR2 as YNNKEL (reference sequence). The CDR3 has 15 residues. The CDR3 nucleotides are TGTGCCAGCAGACTACTAGCGGGGGGGCCGAATGAGCAGTTCTTC. As protein: CASRLLAGGPNEQFF.

This rearrangement joins TRBV9 to TRBJ2-3; the D gene is possibly TRBD2 (5 bases). Germline V gene data show CDR1 as SGDLS and CDR2 as YYNGEE. Trimming took 1 base from V and 4 from J, leaving 10 bases between them. The CDR3 extends over 14 amino acids. In nucleotides, the CDR3 is TGTGCCAGCAGCGTAAACCCTAGCCCAGATACGCAGTATTTT. As protein: CASSVNPSPDTQYF.

In DNA, the CDR3 is TGCAGCGTTGAGGAGGGGGGGAGGTCCTACAATGAGCAGTTCTTC. It specifies CSVEEGGRSYNEQFF. J is TRBJ2-1 and V is TRBV29-1; TRBD2 is a possible D gene (7 bases). Trimming took off 3 bases at V and 1 base at J, with 13 bases between the two ends. Germline CDR1 is SQVTM and CDR2 is ANQGSEA. The CDR3 totals 15 residues.

Points on this clonotype: One junction end disagrees with the germline gene, perhaps due to a read error. V is TRBV6-1 and J is TRBJ2-6; D gene ambiguous. This CDR3 spans 17 amino acids. The germline V gene has CDR1 MNHNS and CDR2 SASEGT. This chain's CDR3 is CASREGPLGSGANVLTF. In DNA, the CDR3 is TGTGCCAGCAGGGAAGGTCCCTTGGGATCTGGGGCCAACGTCCTGACTTTC.